Below, one T cell receptor (beta chain) is given with its context. The antigen is not known. This entry belongs to a study of T-cell reconstitution after alpha-beta-depleted transplantation in children. Study conclusions and caveats: Once a year had passed after transplant, T-cell counts and diversity came mostly from newly produced T cells.

Germline CDR1 SGHRS, CDR2 YFSETQ. Trimming stripped 3 bases from V and 2 bases from J, with 12 bases between. This CDR3 region has 14 residues. Preparation of the TCRbeta library was carried out with unique molecular identifiers. A single record per CDR3 protein comes from TCRdb applying MiXCR to the PCR reads. The table records fewer than 350,000 distinct CDR3 sequences, roughly 10% of them present only once. This clonotype was sampled from a male patient aged 2 to 10 who had a stem cell transplant for chronic granulomatous disease, so the T cells may come from the graft donor. The chain links TRBV5-1 to TRBJ2-7; perhaps TRBD1 as D (5 bases). The material was peripheral blood, obtained 180 days after TCRalphabeta/CD19-depleted stem cell transplant. CDR3 nucleotide sequence: TGCGCCAGCAGCTCCAATGGGGCCACCTACGAGCAGTACTTC. Translating gives CASSSNGATYEQYF.